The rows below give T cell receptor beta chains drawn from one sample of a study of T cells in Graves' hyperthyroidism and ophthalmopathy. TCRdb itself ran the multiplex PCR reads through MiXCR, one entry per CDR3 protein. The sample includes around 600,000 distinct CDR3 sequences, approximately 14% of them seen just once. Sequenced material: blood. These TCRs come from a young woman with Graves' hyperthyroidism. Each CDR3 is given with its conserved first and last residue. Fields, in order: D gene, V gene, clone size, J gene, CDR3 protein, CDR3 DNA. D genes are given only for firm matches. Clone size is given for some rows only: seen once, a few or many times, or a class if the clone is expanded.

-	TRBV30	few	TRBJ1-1	CAWARGGGSTEAFF	TGTGCCTGGGCCCGAGGGGGAGGATCCACTGAAGCTTTCTTT
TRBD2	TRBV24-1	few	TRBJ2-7	CATSAAGGSYEQYF	TGTGCCACCAGTGCGGCGGGAGGCTCCTACGAGCAGTACTTC
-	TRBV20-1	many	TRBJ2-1	CSALTSYNEQFF	TGCAGTGCTCTGACCTCCTACAATGAGCAGTTCTTC
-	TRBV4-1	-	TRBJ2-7	CASSQDPVDTYEQYF	TGCGCCAGCAGCCAAGATCCGGTCGACACCTACGAGCAGTACTTC
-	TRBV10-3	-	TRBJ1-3	CAVGEFSGNTIYF	TGTGCCGTCGGCGAGTTCTCTGGAAACACCATATATTTT
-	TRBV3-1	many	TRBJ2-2	CASMGGTGELFF	TGTGCCAGCATGGGAGGCACCGGGGAGCTGTTTTTT
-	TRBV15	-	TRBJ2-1	CATSRDSPAAANYNEQFF	TGTGCCACCAGCAGAGACTCGCCCGCGGCGGCAAACTACAATGAGCAGTTCTTC
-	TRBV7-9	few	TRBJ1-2	CASSLDDWRAGRYTF	TGTGCCAGCAGCTTAGACGATTGGAGGGCAGGACGCTACACCTTC
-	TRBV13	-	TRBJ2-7	CASSLGRLNEQYF	TGTGCCAGCAGCTTAGGGAGGCTAAATGAGCAGTACTTC
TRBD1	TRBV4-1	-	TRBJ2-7	CASSQGGQVYEQYF	TGCGCCAGCAGCCAGGGGGGACAGGTCTACGAGCAGTACTTC
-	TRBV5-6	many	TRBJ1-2	CASSQNDYYGYTF	TGTGCCAGCAGCCAGAACGACTACTATGGCTACACCTTC
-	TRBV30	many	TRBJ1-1	CAWNRGTGNEAFF	TGTGCCTGGAACCGCGGTACGGGAAATGAAGCTTTCTTT
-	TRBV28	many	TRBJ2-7	CASSLGQRGQYF	TGTGCCAGCAGTTTAGGGCAGAGGGGGCAGTACTTC
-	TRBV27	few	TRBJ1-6	CASSSSGPNSPLHF	TGTGCCAGCAGTTCGTCGGGGCCGAATTCACCCCTCCACTTT
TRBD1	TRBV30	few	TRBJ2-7	CASGAGGRTGVYYEQYF	TGTGCCTCCGGGGCAGGGGGTAGAACGGGTGTCTACTACGAGCAGTACTTC
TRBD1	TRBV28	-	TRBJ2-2	CASSFSIWTGEDTGELFF	TGTGCCAGCAGTTTTTCTATCTGGACAGGGGAAGACACCGGGGAGCTGTTTTTT
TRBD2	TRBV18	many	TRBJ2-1	CASSPLIIAGGYNEQFF	TGTGCCAGCTCACCGTTAATAATCGCGGGAGGATACAATGAGCAGTTCTTC
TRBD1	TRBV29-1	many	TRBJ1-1	CSVKQQGALNTEAFF	TGCAGCGTTAAGCAACAGGGGGCACTGAACACTGAAGCTTTCTTT
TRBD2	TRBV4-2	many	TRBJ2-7	CASSRGLAGLYEQYF	TGTGCCAGCAGCCGAGGACTAGCGGGATTGTACGAGCAGTACTTC
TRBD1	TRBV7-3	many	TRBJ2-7	CASSLAFGQGYEQYF	TGTGCCAGCAGCTTGGCTTTCGGACAGGGCTACGAGCAGTACTTC
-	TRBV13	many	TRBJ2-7	CASSLGTLVPEQYF	TGTGCCAGCAGCTTAGGGACCCTTGTCCCCGAGCAGTACTTC
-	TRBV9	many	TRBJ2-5	CASSVGGIGQETQYF	TGTGCCAGCAGCGTAGGAGGGATTGGCCAAGAGACCCAGTACTTC
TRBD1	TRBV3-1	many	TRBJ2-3	CASSLRTGGTDTQYF	TGTGCCAGCAGCCTGAGGACAGGAGGCACAGATACGCAGTATTTT
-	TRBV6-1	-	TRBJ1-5	CASSRTPAGDQPQHF	TGTGCCAGCAGCCGGACTCCGGCGGGGGATCAGCCCCAGCATTTT
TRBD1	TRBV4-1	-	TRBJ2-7	CASSQVVPDRGNYEQYF	TGCGCCAGCAGCCAAGTCGTCCCGGACAGGGGGAACTACGAGCAGTACTTC
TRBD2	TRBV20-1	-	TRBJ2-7	CSARSLAGDEQYF	TGCAGTGCTAGATCTCTAGCGGGGGACGAGCAGTACTTC
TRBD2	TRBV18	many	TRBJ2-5	CANAAGAGETQYF	TGTGCCAACGCGGCGGGAGCAGGAGAGACCCAGTACTTC
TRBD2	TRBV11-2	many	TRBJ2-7	CASSFTGTSGTYEQYF	TGTGCCAGCAGCTTCACCGGGACTAGCGGTACCTACGAGCAGTACTTC